The 4 T cell receptor beta chains below come from one sample, sequenced in a study of CD8+ T cells in alopecia areata. Extracted RNA was reverse transcribed, and the resulting cDNA served as sequencing template. TCRdb's table, derived via immunoSEQ multiplex PCR, lists solely in-frame clones and lacks some. This repertoire holds some 110,000 clones, and none appear only once. Specimen: lesional skin. These receptors originate from a C3H/HeJ mouse with alopecia areata. The mice in this strain carry MHC haplotype H2-k.

This clone was detected ten times or more. Gene names are the mouse ones. The part of the CDR3 DNA that was read is TGTGCCAGCAGTGAATTTTGGACTGGGGGGTAT. Translating gives CASSEFWTGGY. The full CDR3 is CASSEFWTGGYEQYF. This chain connects TRBV13-3 to TRBJ2-7; TRBD2 aligns across 11 bases. The missing CDR3 end, 4 residues past where the read stops, is filled in from the germline J gene. Germline CDR1 NNHDY, CDR2 SYVADS. This CDR3 is 15 amino acids long.

Comment on this clone: All gene names here are mouse names. The read ends 4 residues shy of where the CDR3 ends; the end is completed using the germline J gene. The chain recombines TRBV13-1 with TRBJ1-1; TRBD1 matches at 7 bases. There are 15 residues in the CDR3. Losses at the gene ends were 1 base for V and 1 base for J; bases not matched to a gene: 4. Germline V lookup: CDR1 NSHNY, CDR2 SYGAGN. The CDR3 DNA, read in part, is TGTGCCAGCAGTGATCCGGGACAGAGAAACACA. This codes for CASSDPGQRNT. The full CDR3 sequence reads CASSDPGQRNTEVFF.

A remark on this clone: Any gene name here is a mouse gene name. The read terminates 4 residues ahead of where the CDR3 ends, so the germline J gene completes it. The rearrangement uses TRBV19 and TRBJ2-7; 8 bases agree with TRBD2. Per the germline V gene, CDR1 is FNHDT and CDR2 is SITEND (reference sequence). Trimming cost V 5 bases and J 0 bases; bases outside gene matches: 4. CDR3 length: 14 amino acids. The CDR3 bases that were read are TGTGCCAGCAGCAGGGACTGGAACTCCTAT. Amino acid sequence: CASSRDWNSY. The full CDR3 protein reads CASSRDWNSYEQYF.

A note on this clone: The genes are named according to mouse. The CDR3 end is not reached by the read, which stops 4 residues before it; the germline J gene fills it in. The rearrangement uses TRBV1 and TRBJ2-7; D might be TRBD1 (5 bases). Germline CDR1 and CDR2: NSQYPW and LRSPGD (reference sequence). The CDR3 extends over 14 amino acids. The ends were cut back, 5 bases at V and 3 bases at J, with 14 bases in the middle. The CDR3 bases that were read are TGCACCTGCAGTACCCCTTCAGGGAGCTAT. It specifies CTCSTPSGSY. The full CDR3 sequence reads CTCSTPSGSYEQYF.